The rows below give T cell receptor beta chains drawn from one sample of a study of cytomegalovirus exposure and HLA in healthy donors. Repertoires were generated with immunoSEQ multiplex PCR, while TCRdb's copy carries only in-frame clones and drops some. Here the sample spans tens of thousands of clones, about 95% being singletons. The source material was PBMCs. These receptors all come from a young woman in good health and CMV-seronegative. The CDR3 runs from the conserved cysteine through the conserved F or W. Each record gives: clone size, J gene, D gene, V gene, CDR3 protein, CDR3 DNA. A D gene is named only where the DNA matches it firmly. Clone size is given for some rows only: seen once, a few or many times, or a class if the clone is expanded.

>once|TRBJ1-3|.|TRBV6-5
CASSYSGILSGNTIYF
TGTGCCAGCAGTTATTCAGGGATCCTCTCTGGAAACACCATATATTTT
>.|TRBJ2-2|TRBD1|TRBV2
CASKPGTGEAGELFF
TGTGCCAGCAAACCCGGGACAGGGGAAGCCGGGGAGCTGTTTTTT
>.|TRBJ1-3|.|TRBV27
CASSLSRTSGNTIYF
TGTGCCAGCAGTTTATCGAGGACTTCTGGAAACACCATATATTTT
>.|TRBJ2-7|.|TRBV4-1
CASSQQDWGEHEQYF
TGCGCCAGCAGCCAACAGGACTGGGGGGAGCACGAGCAGTACTTC
>.|TRBJ2-7|TRBD2|TRBV7-2
CASSPIAGGPYEQYF
TGTGCCAGCAGTCCTATAGCGGGGGGGCCCTACGAGCAGTACTTC
>.|TRBJ1-3|.|TRBV15
CATSRARNHLKGNTIYF
TGTGCCACCAGCAGAGCCAGAAACCACCTCAAGGGAAACACCATATATTTT
>.|TRBJ1-4|.|TRBV5-1
CASSLGGATNEKLFF
TGCGCCAGCAGCTTGGGCGGTGCAACTAATGAAAAACTGTTTTTT
>.|TRBJ1-1|TRBD1|TRBV19
CASSINRGRPEAFF
TGTGCCAGTAGTATTAACAGGGGGCGCCCTGAAGCTTTCTTT
>.|TRBJ2-3|.|TRBV7-2
CASSQRGDTQYF
TGTGCCAGCAGCCAACGGGGAGATACGCAGTATTTT
>.|TRBJ2-1|TRBD1|TRBV11-3
CASSGRTGGSYNEQFF
TGTGCCAGCAGCGGCCGGACAGGGGGATCCTACAATGAGCAGTTCTTC
>.|TRBJ2-1|.|TRBV11-3
CASSLVASVGEQFF
TGTGCCAGCAGCTTAGTGGCTAGCGTGGGTGAGCAGTTCTTC
>.|TRBJ1-2|.|TRBV5-1
CASSLDEGVRYGYTF
TGCGCCAGCAGCTTGGACGAGGGGGTGAGGTATGGCTACACCTTC
>few|TRBJ1-4|TRBD1|TRBV19
CASSMGRGRPNEKLFF
TGTGCCAGTAGTATGGGCAGGGGGCGCCCCAATGAAAAACTGTTTTTT
>.|TRBJ2-7|.|TRBV11-2
CASSSGLRDEQYF
TGTGCCAGCAGCAGCGGACTACGGGACGAGCAGTACTTC
>.|TRBJ1-1|.|TRBV27
CASGRGNTEAFF
TGTGCCAGCGGTAGGGGGAACACTGAAGCTTTCTTT
>.|TRBJ1-5|TRBD1|TRBV2
CASSGGQAKSQPQHF
TGTGCCAGCAGTGGGGGACAGGCTAAGAGCCAGCCCCAGCATTTT
>.|TRBJ2-3|TRBD2|TRBV18
CASSPNPSGSTDTQYF
TGTGCCAGCTCACCGAATCCTAGCGGGTCCACAGATACGCAGTATTTT
>.|TRBJ1-4|.|TRBV27
CASSLAMRQGLPTNEKLFF
TGTGCCAGCAGTTTAGCCATGAGACAAGGCCTTCCAACTAATGAAAAACTGTTTTTT
>.|TRBJ2-7|.|TRBV6-5
CASSLGLRSEQYF
TGTGCCAGCAGTCTAGGACTTCGGAGCGAGCAGTACTTC
>.|TRBJ2-5|TRBD1|TRBV29-1
CSVGDRGRGMVTQYF
TGCAGCGTTGGAGACCGGGGCAGGGGGATGGTGACCCAGTACTTC
>.|TRBJ2-7|.|TRBV4-3
CASSQDISYEQYF
TGCGCCAGCAGCCAGGACATCTCCTACGAGCAGTACTTC
>.|TRBJ2-7|TRBD1|TRBV28
CASRGTVSYEQYF
TGTGCCAGCAGGGGGACAGTTTCCTACGAGCAGTACTTC
>.|TRBJ1-5|.|TRBV5-1
CASSPEGDIYQPQHF
TGCGCCAGCAGTCCCGAGGGGGATATTTATCAGCCCCAGCATTTT
>.|TRBJ2-2|TRBD2|TRBV15
CATSRQGPRGGLPGELFF
TGTGCCACCAGCAGACAAGGTCCGCGGGGGGGTTTGCCCGGGGAGCTGTTTTTT
>.|TRBJ2-1|.|TRBV13
CASSSEAEQFF
TGTGCCAGCAGCTCTGAAGCTGAGCAGTTCTTC
>.|TRBJ2-7|.|TRBV28
CASSLDRSSARNEQYF
TGTGCCAGCAGTTTAGATAGGTCTAGCGCGAGAAACGAGCAGTACTTC
>once|TRBJ2-2|.|TRBV4-1
CASSQTPSGELFF
TGCGCCAGCAGCCAAACACCCTCCGGGGAGCTGTTTTTT
>once|TRBJ1-2|.|TRBV6-5
CASSYSGALGYTF
TGTGCCAGCAGTTACTCTGGAGCCTTAGGCTACACCTTC
>.|TRBJ2-7|TRBD1|TRBV4-3
CASSHGTGGEQYF
TGCGCCAGCAGCCACGGGACAGGGGGTGAGCAGTACTTC
>.|TRBJ1-2|.|TRBV9
CASSVVTVANYGYTF
TGTGCCAGCAGCGTAGTCACAGTAGCTAACTATGGCTACACCTTC
>.|TRBJ1-2|.|TRBV4-1
CASSQDGRYGYTF
TGCGCCAGCAGCCAAGACGGTCGGTATGGCTACACCTTC
>.|TRBJ1-4|TRBD1|TRBV29-1
CSVAPGQGGEKLFF
TGCAGCGTGGCACCGGGACAGGGTGGCGAAAAACTGTTTTTT
>once|TRBJ2-7|.|TRBV2
CASSDYGEQYF
TGTGCCAGCAGTGACTACGGCGAGCAGTACTTC
>.|TRBJ2-7|.|TRBV7-9
CASRGQQNYEQYF
TGTGCCAGCAGGGGACAACAGAACTACGAGCAGTACTTC